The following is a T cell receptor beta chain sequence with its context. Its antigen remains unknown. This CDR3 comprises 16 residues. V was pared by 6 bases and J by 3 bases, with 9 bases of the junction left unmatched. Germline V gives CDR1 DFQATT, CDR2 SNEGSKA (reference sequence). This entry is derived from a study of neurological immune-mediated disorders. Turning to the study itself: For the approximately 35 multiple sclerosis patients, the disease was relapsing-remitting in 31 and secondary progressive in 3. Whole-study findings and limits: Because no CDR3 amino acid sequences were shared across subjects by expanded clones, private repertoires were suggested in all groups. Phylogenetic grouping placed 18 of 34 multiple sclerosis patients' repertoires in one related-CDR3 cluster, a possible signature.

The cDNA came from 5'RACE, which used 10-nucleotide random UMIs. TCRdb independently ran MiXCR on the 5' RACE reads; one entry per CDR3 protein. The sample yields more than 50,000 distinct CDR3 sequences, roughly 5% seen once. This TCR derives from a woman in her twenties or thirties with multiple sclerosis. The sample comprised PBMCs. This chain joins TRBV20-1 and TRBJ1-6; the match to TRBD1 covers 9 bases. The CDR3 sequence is CSAPGTGTRYNSPLHF. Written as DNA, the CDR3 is TGCAGTGCCCCCGGGACAGGGACCCGCTATAATTCACCCCTCCACTTT.